The next 4 T cell receptor beta chains were all read from a single sample in a study of T cell responses to AZD1222 COVID-19 vaccine. The repertoire was sequenced with immunoSEQ multiplex PCR; TCRdb's copy has only in-frame clones and lacks some. The sample has some 81,000 clones, over 75% seen once. The material sequenced was peripheral blood, taken 28 days after the second AZD1222 dose. The receptor set was obtained from an adult who received the AZD1222 COVID-19 vaccine.

The chain uses TRBV3-1 (or the pseudogene TRBV3-2) and TRBJ2-7; 10 nucleotides match TRBD2. The germline CDR1 and CDR2 sequences are LGHDT and YNNKEL (reference sequence). The CDR3 loop spans 16 amino acids. The J segment lost 6 bases and the V segment lost 4 bases, leaving 12 bases of the junction unmatched. CDR3: CASSPREREGPFEQYF. CDR3 coding DNA: TGTGCCAGCAGCCCCCGAGAGCGGGAGGGCCCTTTCGAGCAGTACTTC.

The chain recombines TRBV3-1 (or the pseudogene TRBV3-2) with TRBJ1-4; 7 bases are a match to TRBD1. Germline assignment: CDR1 LGHDT and CDR2 YNNKEL (reference sequence). The CDR3 totals 15 residues. With 3 bases clipped from V and 2 bases from J, the junction kept 3 bases outside the gene matches. CDR3 in amino acids: CASSQRRGTNEKLFF. In DNA, the CDR3 is TGTGCCAGCAGCCAGCGCAGGGGGACTAATGAAAAACTGTTTTTT.

This clone turned up a few times. The rearrangement uses TRBV5-1 and TRBJ2-1; tentative D call: TRBD1 (6 bases). Trimming took off 2 bases at V and 8 bases at J, with 11 bases between the two ends. CDR1 is SGHRS, CDR2 YFSETQ, per germline. The CDR3 loop spans 13 amino acids. The DNA of the CDR3 is TGCGCCAGCAGCTTACTACAGGGCTATGAGCAGTTCTTC. It encodes CASSLLQGYEQFF.

The chain couples TRBV7-3 to TRBJ2-3, with 14 bases matching TRBD2. There are 17 residues in the CDR3. Losses at the gene ends were 0 bases for V and 2 bases for J; bases not matched to a gene: 1. Germline CDR1 and CDR2: SGHTA and FQGTGA. The CDR3 here is CASSLTGLAGVTDTQYF. CDR3 nucleotide sequence: TGTGCCAGCAGCTTAACGGGACTAGCGGGAGTCACAGATACGCAGTATTTT.